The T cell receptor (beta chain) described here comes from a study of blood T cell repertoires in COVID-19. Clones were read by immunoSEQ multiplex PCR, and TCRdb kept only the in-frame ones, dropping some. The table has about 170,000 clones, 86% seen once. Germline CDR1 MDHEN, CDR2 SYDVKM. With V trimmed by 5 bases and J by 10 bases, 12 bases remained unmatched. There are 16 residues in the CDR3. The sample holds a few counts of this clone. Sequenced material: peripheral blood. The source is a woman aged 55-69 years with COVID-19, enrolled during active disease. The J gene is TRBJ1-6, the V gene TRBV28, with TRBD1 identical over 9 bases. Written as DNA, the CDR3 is TGTGCCAGCAGTCCCCGGTTTGGACAGGGGAGATCACCCCTCCACTTT. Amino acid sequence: CASSPRFGQGRSPLHF.